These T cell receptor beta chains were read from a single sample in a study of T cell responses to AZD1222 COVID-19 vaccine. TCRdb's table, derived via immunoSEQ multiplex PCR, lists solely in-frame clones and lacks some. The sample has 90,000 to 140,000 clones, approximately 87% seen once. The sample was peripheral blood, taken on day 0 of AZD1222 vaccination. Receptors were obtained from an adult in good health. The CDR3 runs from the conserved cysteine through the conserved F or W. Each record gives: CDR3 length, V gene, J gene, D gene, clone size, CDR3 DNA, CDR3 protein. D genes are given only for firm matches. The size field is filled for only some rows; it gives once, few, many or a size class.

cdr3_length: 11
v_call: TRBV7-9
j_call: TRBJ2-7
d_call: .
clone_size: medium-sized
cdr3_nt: TGTGCCAGCAGCCACGGGGTCGAGCAGTACTTC
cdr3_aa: CASSHGVEQYF

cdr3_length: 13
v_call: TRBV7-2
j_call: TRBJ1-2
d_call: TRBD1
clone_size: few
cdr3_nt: TGTGCCAGCAGTCTCGACAGGGTGAATGGCTACACCTTC
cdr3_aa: CASSLDRVNGYTF

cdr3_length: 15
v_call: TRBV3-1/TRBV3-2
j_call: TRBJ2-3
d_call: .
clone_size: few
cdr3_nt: TGTGCCAGCAGCCAGGGACCCACCCCCACAGATACGCAGTATTTT
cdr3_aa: CASSQGPTPTDTQYF

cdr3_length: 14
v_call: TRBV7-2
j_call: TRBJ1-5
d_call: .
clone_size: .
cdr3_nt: TGTGCCAGCAGCTCACCGCAGGGTCGACAGCCCCAGCATTTT
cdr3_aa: CASSSPQGRQPQHF

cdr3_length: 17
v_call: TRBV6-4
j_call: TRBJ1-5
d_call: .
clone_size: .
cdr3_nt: TGTGCAAATTTTTTCGCAGGGCCGTCCGATAGCAATCAGCCCCAGCATTTT
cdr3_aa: CANFFAGPSDSNQPQHF

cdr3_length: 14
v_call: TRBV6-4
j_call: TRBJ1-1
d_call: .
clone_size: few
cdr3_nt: TGTGCCAGCAGTGCGTCCCCGGGTAACACTGAAGCTTTCTTT
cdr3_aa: CASSASPGNTEAFF

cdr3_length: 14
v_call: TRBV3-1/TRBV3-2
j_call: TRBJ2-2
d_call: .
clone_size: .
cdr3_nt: TGTGCCAGCAGCCAAGCGGGAGCGACCGGGGAGCTGTTTTTT
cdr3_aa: CASSQAGATGELFF

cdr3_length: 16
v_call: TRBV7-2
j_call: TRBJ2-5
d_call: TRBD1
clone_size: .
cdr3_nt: TGTGCCAGCAGCTCCTGGGGACAGGGGATTTTAGAGACCCAGTACTTC
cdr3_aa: CASSSWGQGILETQYF

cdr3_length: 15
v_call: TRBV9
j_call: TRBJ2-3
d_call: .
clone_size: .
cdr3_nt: TGTGCCAGCAGCGTAGCGGTCACTAGCACAGATACGCAGTATTTT
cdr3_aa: CASSVAVTSTDTQYF

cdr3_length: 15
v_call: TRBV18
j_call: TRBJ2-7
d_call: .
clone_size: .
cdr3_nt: TGTGCCAGCTCCTACCTAGGCGGGGCCAGGCACGAGCAGTACTTC
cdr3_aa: CASSYLGGARHEQYF

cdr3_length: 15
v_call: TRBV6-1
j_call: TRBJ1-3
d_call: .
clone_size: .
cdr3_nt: TGTGCCAGCAGTGAGGGCAGCCACTCTGGAAACACCATATATTTT
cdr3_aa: CASSEGSHSGNTIYF

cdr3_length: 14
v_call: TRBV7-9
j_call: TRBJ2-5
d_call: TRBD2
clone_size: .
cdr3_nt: TGTGCCAGCAGCCGAGGACTAGCGGAAGAGACCCAGTACTTC
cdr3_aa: CASSRGLAEETQYF

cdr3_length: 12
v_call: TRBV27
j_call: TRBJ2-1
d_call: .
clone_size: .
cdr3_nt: TGTGCCAGCAGTTTAGAAGGGGGAGAGCAGTTCTTC
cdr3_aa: CASSLEGGEQFF

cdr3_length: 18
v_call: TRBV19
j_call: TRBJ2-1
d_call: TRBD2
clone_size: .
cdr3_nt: TGTGCCAGTAGTATAGAATTTCTAGCGGGGGGGTTGAACAATGAGCAGTTCTTC
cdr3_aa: CASSIEFLAGGLNNEQFF

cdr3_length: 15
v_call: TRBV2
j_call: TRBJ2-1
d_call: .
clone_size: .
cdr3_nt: TGTGCCAGCAGTGTAGATAGAGACCACTACAATGAGCAGTTCTTC
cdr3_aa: CASSVDRDHYNEQFF

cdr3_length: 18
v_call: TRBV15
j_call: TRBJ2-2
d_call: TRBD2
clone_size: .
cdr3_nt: TGTGCCACCAGCAGAGGGCTAGCGGGGGTGGCGAACACCGGGGAGCTGTTTTTT
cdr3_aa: CATSRGLAGVANTGELFF

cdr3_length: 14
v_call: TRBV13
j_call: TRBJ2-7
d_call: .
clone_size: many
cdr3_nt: TGTGCCAGCAGCTTAGCCGGCGGGGACCTCGAGCAGTACTTC
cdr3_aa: CASSLAGGDLEQYF

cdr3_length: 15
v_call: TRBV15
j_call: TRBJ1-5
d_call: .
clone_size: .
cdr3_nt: TGTGCCACCAGCAGAGATCCAGGCAGGCAGAGGCCCCAGCATTTT
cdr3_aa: CATSRDPGRQRPQHF

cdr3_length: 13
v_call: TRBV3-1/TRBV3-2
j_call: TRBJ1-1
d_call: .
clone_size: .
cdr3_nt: TGTGCCAGCAGCCTACGGCAGAACCCGGGAGCTTTCTTT
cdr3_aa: CASSLRQNPGAFF

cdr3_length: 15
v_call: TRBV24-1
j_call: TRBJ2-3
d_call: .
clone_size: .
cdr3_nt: TGTGCCACCAGTGATTCCCACAGTCCCACAGATACGCAGTATTTT
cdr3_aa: CATSDSHSPTDTQYF

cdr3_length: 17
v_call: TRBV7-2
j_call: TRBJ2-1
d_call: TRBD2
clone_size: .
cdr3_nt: TGTGCCAGCAGCTTAGTAGGACTAGCGGGAGGCTACAATGAGCAGTTCTTC
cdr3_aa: CASSLVGLAGGYNEQFF

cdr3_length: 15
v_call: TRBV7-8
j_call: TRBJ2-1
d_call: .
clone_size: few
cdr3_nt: TGTGCCAGCAGCTTAGCGATCCGAGGGGGGGCTGAGCAGTTCTTC
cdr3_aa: CASSLAIRGGAEQFF

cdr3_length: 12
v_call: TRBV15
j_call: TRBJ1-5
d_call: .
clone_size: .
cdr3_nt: TGTGCCACCAGCGGACGTAATCAGCCCCAGCATTTT
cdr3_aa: CATSGRNQPQHF

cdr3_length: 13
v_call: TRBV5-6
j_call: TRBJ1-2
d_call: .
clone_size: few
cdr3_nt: TGTGCCAGCAGCTTGAGACAAAACTATGGCTACACCTTC
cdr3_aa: CASSLRQNYGYTF

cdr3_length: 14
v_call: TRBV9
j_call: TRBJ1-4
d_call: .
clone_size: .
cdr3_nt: TGTGCCAGCAGCTCCCGCACGGGAAATGAAAAACTGTTTTTT
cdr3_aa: CASSSRTGNEKLFF

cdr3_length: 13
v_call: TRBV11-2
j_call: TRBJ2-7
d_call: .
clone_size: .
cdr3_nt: TGTGCCAGCAGCTTGTATCCCCCCTACGAGCAGTACTTC
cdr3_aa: CASSLYPPYEQYF

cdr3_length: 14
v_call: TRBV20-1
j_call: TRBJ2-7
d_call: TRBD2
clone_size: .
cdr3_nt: TGCAGTGCTAGTGGCCTAGCGGGAAGACGCGAGCAGTACTTC
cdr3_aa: CSASGLAGRREQYF

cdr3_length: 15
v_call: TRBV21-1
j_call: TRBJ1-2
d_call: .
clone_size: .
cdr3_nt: TGTGCCAGCAGCGCACAGTCCGGGACAGGGTGTAGCTACACCTTC
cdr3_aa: CASSAQSGTGCSYTF

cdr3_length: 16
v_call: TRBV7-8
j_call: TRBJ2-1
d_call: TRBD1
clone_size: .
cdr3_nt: TGTGCCAGCAGCTTAGGGGGGACAGGGGGCTACAATGAGCAGTTCTTC
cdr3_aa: CASSLGGTGGYNEQFF

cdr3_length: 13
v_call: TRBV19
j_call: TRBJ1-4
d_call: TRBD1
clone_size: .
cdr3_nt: TGTGCCAGTAGTGGGGACAGGGTTGGAAAACTGTTTTTT
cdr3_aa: CASSGDRVGKLFF

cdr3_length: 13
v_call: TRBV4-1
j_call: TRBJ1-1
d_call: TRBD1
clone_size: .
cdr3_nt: TGCGCCAGCAGCCACCCAGGGGGGGCTGAAGCTTTCTTT
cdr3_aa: CASSHPGGAEAFF

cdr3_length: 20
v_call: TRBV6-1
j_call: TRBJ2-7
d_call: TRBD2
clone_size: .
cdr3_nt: TGTGCCAGCAGTGATCCGGCCGGGCTAGCGGGGACGTCCCTCAAGAACGAGCAGTACTTC
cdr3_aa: CASSDPAGLAGTSLKNEQYF

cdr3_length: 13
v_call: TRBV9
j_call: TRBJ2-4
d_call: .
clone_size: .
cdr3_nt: TGTGCCAGCAGCGCCTCCCAGGGGAACATTCAGTACTTC
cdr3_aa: CASSASQGNIQYF

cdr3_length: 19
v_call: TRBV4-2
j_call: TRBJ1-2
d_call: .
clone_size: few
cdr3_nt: TGTGCCAGCAGCCAAGATGGAGACGGAAGTGGAACGGGGGGAGACGGCTACACCTTC
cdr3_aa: CASSQDGDGSGTGGDGYTF

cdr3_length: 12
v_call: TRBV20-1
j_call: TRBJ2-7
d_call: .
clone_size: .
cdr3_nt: TGCAGTGCTAGTCTTAGCGCATACGAGCAGTACTTC
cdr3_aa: CSASLSAYEQYF

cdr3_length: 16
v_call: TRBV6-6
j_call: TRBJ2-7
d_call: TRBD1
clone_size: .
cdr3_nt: TGTGCCAGCAGTTACTTACACAGGGGGCTCATCTACGAGCAGTACTTC
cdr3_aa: CASSYLHRGLIYEQYF

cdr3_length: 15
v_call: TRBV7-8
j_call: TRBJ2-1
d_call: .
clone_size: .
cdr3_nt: TGTGCCACCCACCTGTGGGGGGCCGGTGTGAATGAGCAGTTCTTC
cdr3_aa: CATHLWGAGVNEQFF

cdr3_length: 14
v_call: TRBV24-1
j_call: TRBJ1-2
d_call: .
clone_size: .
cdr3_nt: TGTGCCACCAGTGACCCACACGAAAAGGATGGCTACACCTTC
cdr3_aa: CATSDPHEKDGYTF

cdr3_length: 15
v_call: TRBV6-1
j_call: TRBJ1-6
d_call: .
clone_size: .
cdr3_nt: TGTGCCAGCAGTGATACTCAGGGTGAAGGCTCACCCCTCCACTTT
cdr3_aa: CASSDTQGEGSPLHF

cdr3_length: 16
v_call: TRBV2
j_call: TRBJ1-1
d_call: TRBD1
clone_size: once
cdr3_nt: TGTGCCAGCAGTGAAGCCCCCGGGACAGGGGTCACTGAAGCTTTCTTT
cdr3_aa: CASSEAPGTGVTEAFF

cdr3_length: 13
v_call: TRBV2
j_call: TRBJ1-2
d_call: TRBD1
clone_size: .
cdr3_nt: TGTGCCAGCAGTGCCGGGACAGGGAGAGGCTACACCTTC
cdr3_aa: CASSAGTGRGYTF

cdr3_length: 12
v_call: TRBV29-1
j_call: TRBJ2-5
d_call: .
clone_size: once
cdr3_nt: TGCAGCGACCTGGGACTCCTGGAGACCCAGTACTTC
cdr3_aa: CSDLGLLETQYF

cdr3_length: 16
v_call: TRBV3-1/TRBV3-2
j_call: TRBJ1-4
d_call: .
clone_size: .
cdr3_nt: TGTGCCAGCAGTCCCGGTGTGGGGGGATCGGGTGAAAAACTGTTTTTT
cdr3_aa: CASSPGVGGSGEKLFF

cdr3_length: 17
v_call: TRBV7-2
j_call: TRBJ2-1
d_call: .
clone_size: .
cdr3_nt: TGTGCCAGCAGCTTAGCTCCGCCTAGAGGCGCCTACAATGAGCAGTTCTTC
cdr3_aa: CASSLAPPRGAYNEQFF

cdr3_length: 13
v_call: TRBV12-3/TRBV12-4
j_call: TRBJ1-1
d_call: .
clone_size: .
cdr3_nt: TGTGCCAGCAGTCAGTCCAGGGACACTGAAGCTTTCTTT
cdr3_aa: CASSQSRDTEAFF

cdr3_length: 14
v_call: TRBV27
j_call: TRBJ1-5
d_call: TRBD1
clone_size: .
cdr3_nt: TGTGCCAGCAGTTTAGGACAGGGCAATCAGCCCCAGCATTTT
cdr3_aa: CASSLGQGNQPQHF

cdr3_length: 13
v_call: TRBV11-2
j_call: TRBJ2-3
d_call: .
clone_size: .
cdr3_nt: TGTGCCAGCAGCCAGGATCACACAGATACGCAGTATTTT
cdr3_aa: CASSQDHTDTQYF

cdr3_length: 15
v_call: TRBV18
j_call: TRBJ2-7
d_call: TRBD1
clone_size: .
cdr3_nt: TGTGCCAGCTCCCGCCTCAGGACAGGGGCTGCCGAGCAGTACTTC
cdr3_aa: CASSRLRTGAAEQYF

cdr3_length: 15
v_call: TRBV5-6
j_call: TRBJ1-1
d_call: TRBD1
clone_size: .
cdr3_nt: TGTGCCAGCGGACAACCGGGACAGGGGTATCCTGAAGCTTTCTTT
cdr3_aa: CASGQPGQGYPEAFF

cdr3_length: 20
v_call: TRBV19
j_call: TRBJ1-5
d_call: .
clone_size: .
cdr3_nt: TGTGCCAGTAGTATAGGAGTTTACGGACAGTACTTTTATAGCAATCAGCCCCAGCATTTT
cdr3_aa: CASSIGVYGQYFYSNQPQHF